This TCR beta chain was identified in a study of OX40 agonist ivuxolimab in advanced cancers. Generated by immunoSEQ multiplex PCR, the TCRdb table keeps only in-frame clones and is missing some. This table holds roughly 100,000 clones, 92% found once. Trimming pared 6 bases from V and 9 bases from J, leaving 15 bases between. This CDR3 region has 13 residues. Germline CDR1 reads MDHEN; CDR2 reads SYDVKM. The chain uses TRBV28 and TRBJ1-5; the D is unclear. This TCR was sampled from an adult with an advanced solid tumor such as melanoma, head and neck, liver or kidney cancer. Here the sequenced sample was CD4+ or CD8+ T cells sorted from blood, taken in a trial of the OX40 agonist ivuxolimab. DNA of the CDR3: TGTGCCAGCAGCACAACCGGGCCCGGGCCCCAGCATTTT. This gives the protein CASSTTGPGPQHF. Filled out from reference TRBV28 and TRBJ1-5, the complete variable domain reads DVKVTQSSRYLVKRTGEKVFLECVQDMDHENMFWYRQDPGLGLRLIYFSYDVKMKEKGDIPEGYSVSREKKERFSLILESASTNQTSMYLCASSTTGPGPQHFGDGTRLSIL.